The rows below give T cell receptor beta chains drawn from one sample of a study of blood T cell repertoires in COVID-19. Measured with immunoSEQ multiplex PCR; TCRdb has only the in-frame clones, and not every one. The repertoire has about 160,000 clones, 90% of them found once; the top ten carry 0.53%. The sequenced sample consisted of peripheral blood. The receptors originated from a man aged 45-60 years with acute or convalescent COVID-19. Both conserved end residues are part of each CDR3. A D gene is named only where the DNA matches it firmly. Clone size is not always given. Where it is, it says once, few, many or a class for expanded clones.

J gene | V gene | clone size | D gene | CDR3 protein | CDR3 DNA
TRBJ1-5 | TRBV4-3 | . | . | CASSQDLGAGNQPQHF | TGCGCCAGCAGCCAAGATCTGGGGGCTGGCAATCAGCCCCAGCATTTT
TRBJ1-2 | TRBV6-2/TRBV6-3 | . | . | CASSYAGAGNYGYTF | TGTGCCAGCAGTTACGCGGGAGCCGGAAACTATGGCTACACCTTC
TRBJ1-2 | TRBV19 | . | TRBD1 | CATRRGQGYSANYGYTF | TGTGCCACCCGAAGGGGACAGGGGTATTCAGCTAACTATGGCTACACCTTC
TRBJ2-7 | TRBV11-2 | . | . | CASSFSLAEQYF | TGTGCCAGCAGCTTTTCTCTGGCCGAGCAGTACTTC
TRBJ2-7 | TRBV9 | . | TRBD2 | CASSLGSGGPGEQYF | TGTGCCAGCAGCCTAGGGTCGGGAGGGCCGGGCGAGCAGTACTTC
TRBJ2-1 | TRBV4-2 | . | . | CASSQNTFSYNEQFF | TGTGCCAGCAGCCAAAACACGTTCTCCTACAATGAGCAGTTCTTC
TRBJ2-1 | TRBV18 | . | TRBD1 | CASSPQGVPGNEQFF | TGTGCCAGCTCACCCCAGGGGGTCCCTGGCAATGAGCAGTTCTTC
TRBJ1-1 | TRBV14 | . | . | CASSAEFSTEAFF | TGTGCCAGCAGCGCTGAATTTAGCACTGAAGCTTTCTTT
TRBJ1-2 | TRBV20-1 | . | . | CSASSPFGTTNYGYTF | TGCAGTGCTAGTTCGCCTTTTGGCACTACTAACTATGGCTACACCTTC
TRBJ1-5 | TRBV28 | few | TRBD1 | CASSLEQGTQPQHF | TGTGCCAGCAGTTTAGAACAGGGGACGCAGCCCCAGCATTTT
TRBJ1-1 | TRBV28 | . | . | CASRPRGGWTEAFF | TGTGCCAGCAGGCCTCGGGGGGGGTGGACTGAAGCTTTCTTT
TRBJ1-2 | TRBV5-6 | . | TRBD1 | CASSHRDRTLLYGYTF | TGTGCCAGCAGCCACCGGGACAGAACTTTGCTCTATGGCTACACCTTC
TRBJ2-2 | TRBV11-3 | . | . | CASSLWTEGELFF | TGTGCCAGCAGCTTGTGGACAGAAGGGGAGCTGTTTTTT
TRBJ2-4 | TRBV9 | . | . | CASSVAGVAKNIQYF | TGTGCCAGCAGCGTAGCGGGAGTAGCCAAAAACATTCAGTACTTC
TRBJ1-5 | TRBV28 | . | . | CASSKSWGDGQPQHF | TGTGCCAGCAGCAAATCGTGGGGAGACGGTCAGCCCCAGCATTTT
TRBJ1-1 | TRBV24-1 | . | . | CATLGRGNEAFF | TGTGCCACCCTGGGTAGGGGCAATGAAGCTTTCTTT
TRBJ2-7 | TRBV7-2 | . | TRBD1 | CASSPRGQASYEQYF | TGTGCCAGCAGCCCAAGGGGACAGGCCTCCTACGAGCAGTACTTC
TRBJ1-1 | TRBV5-1 | . | TRBD1 | CASSLYSLWGQGGYTEAFF | TGCGCCAGCAGCTTGTATTCCCTCTGGGGGCAGGGGGGATACACTGAAGCTTTCTTT
TRBJ2-1 | TRBV6-5 | . | TRBD2 | CASTLTSGSFNEQFF | TGTGCCAGCACCCTGACTAGCGGGAGTTTTAATGAGCAGTTCTTC
TRBJ2-2 | TRBV1 | . | . | CTSSQPLAGPGELFF | TGCACCAGCAGCCAACCCCTCGCAGGTCCCGGGGAGCTGTTTTTT
TRBJ2-5 | TRBV4-2 | . | TRBD2 | CASSQGGGQETQYF | TGTGCCAGCAGCCAAGGCGGGGGCCAAGAGACCCAGTACTTC
TRBJ1-2 | TRBV20-1 | . | . | CSASPGQHYGYTF | TGCAGTGCTAGTCCCGGACAGCACTATGGCTACACCTTC
TRBJ1-5 | TRBV7-6 | . | . | CASSLDQGKTNQPQHF | TGTGCCAGCAGCTTAGATCAGGGAAAAACCAATCAGCCCCAGCATTTT
TRBJ1-4 | TRBV2 | . | TRBD1 | CASSAGTGGSGNEKLFF | TGTGCCAGCAGCGCCGGGACAGGGGGATCCGGTAACGAAAAACTGTTTTTT
TRBJ1-2 | TRBV3-1/TRBV3-2 | . | . | CASSQGPYGYTF | TGTGCCAGCAGCCAAGGGCCTTATGGCTACACCTTC
TRBJ2-2 | TRBV11-3 | . | . | CASSRLSTGELFF | TGTGCCAGCAGTCGCCTTAGCACCGGGGAGCTGTTTTTT
TRBJ2-1 | TRBV5-1 | few | TRBD1 | CASRDRGNYNEQFF | TGCGCCAGCAGGGACAGGGGTAACTACAATGAGCAGTTCTTC
TRBJ2-3 | TRBV18 | . | TRBD2 | CASSPPAGGGDTQYF | TGTGCCAGCTCACCACCGGCGGGAGGAGGGGATACGCAGTATTTT
TRBJ1-1 | TRBV21-1 | few | . | CASTRTGRNTEAFF | TGTGCCAGCACCAGGACAGGAAGGAACACTGAAGCTTTCTTT
TRBJ1-2 | TRBV3-1/TRBV3-2 | few | TRBD1 | CASSRDSLGYGYTF | TGTGCCAGCAGCCGGGACAGCCTAGGCTATGGCTACACCTTC
TRBJ1-1 | TRBV19 | once | TRBD1 | CASSITRTGPKVAFF | TGTGCCAGTAGTATAACCCGGACAGGGCCGAAAGTAGCTTTCTTT
TRBJ2-7 | TRBV20-1 | . | . | CSVYSSYEQYF | TGCAGTGTATACAGCTCCTACGAGCAGTACTTC
TRBJ2-5 | TRBV18 | once | TRBD1 | CASSSGGFETQYF | TGTGCCAGCTCATCAGGGGGTTTCGAGACCCAGTACTTC
TRBJ2-7 | TRBV27 | . | . | CASNLIKGGGVWASGSYEQYF | TGTGCCAGCAATTTGATCAAAGGGGGGGGCGTGTGGGCTAGCGGATCCTACGAGCAGTACTTC
TRBJ2-3 | TRBV9 | . | TRBD2 | CASSLGTSGNSRTDTQYF | TGTGCCAGCAGCCTCGGGACTAGCGGGAACTCCCGCACAGATACGCAGTATTTT
TRBJ1-6 | TRBV11-1 | . | . | CASSLVEGSSPLHF | TGTGCCAGCAGCCTAGTGGAGGGGTCCTCACCCCTCCACTTT
TRBJ1-2 | TRBV29-1 | . | . | CSVEWLLLPNYGYTF | TGCAGCGTTGAGTGGTTGTTGCTACCTAACTATGGCTACACCTTC
TRBJ2-5 | TRBV7-3 | . | . | CASSFGTTETQYF | TGTGCCAGCAGCTTTGGGACAACGGAGACCCAGTACTTC
TRBJ1-5 | TRBV10-3 | . | . | CAIGGRENQPQHF | TGTGCCATCGGGGGCAGGGAGAATCAGCCCCAGCATTTT
TRBJ2-1 | TRBV18 | . | TRBD1 | CAGTVGTGPYEQFF | TGTGCCGGCACGGTAGGGACAGGGCCTTATGAGCAGTTCTTC
TRBJ2-3 | TRBV5-1 | . | . | CASSLRWSDTQYF | TGCGCCAGCAGCTTGCGGTGGTCAGATACGCAGTATTTT